The 18 T cell receptor beta chains given below trace back to one sample, sequenced in a study of blood T cells in healthy people across ages (dated by TCRdb to the mid-2010s). The library was produced with 5' RACE. Sequenced using an Illumina HiSeq 2500. A second PCR of about 6 to 12 cycles was run with a J-beta primer mix and a sample-barcoded 5' primer. TCRdb cleaned the public reads at Q25 with fastp, built clones with MiXCR and kept in-frame beta chains. CDR3 protein duplicates are merged, each entry listing the most common genes and DNA. This sample has 800,000 to 950,000 distinct CDR3 sequences in its table, and roughly 48% of those were observed once. The ten largest clones add up to 13% of the sample. Sequenced sample: blood. Every receptor here comes from a young man in good health.

This clonotype was observed a handful of times. The chain couples TRBV10-3 to TRBJ2-5; tentatively, D is TRBD2 (5 bases). The J call is in doubt because the DNA end fits TRBJ2-7 better. Germline CDR1 reads ENHRY; CDR2 reads SYGVKD. The CDR3 extends over 14 amino acids. CDR3 protein: CAISEGLTNYEQYF. For the CDR3, the DNA is TGTGCCATCAGTGAGGGACTCACAAACTACGAGCAGTACTTC.

This clonotype was counted between two and nine times. The rearrangement links TRBV12-3 or TRBV12-4 to TRBJ2-3; 7 bases agree with TRBD1. CDR3 length equals 17 residues. The V gene end was trimmed by 6 bases and the J gene end by 1 base; junction bases not matched to a gene: 13. The CDR3 DNA follows: TGTGCCAGCAGGGACAGGCCTGGAGGAACGGGCACAGATACGCAGTATTTT. Translated: CASRDRPGGTGTDTQYF.

There are a few counts of this clonotype. The CDR3 loop reads CASSRPSSAYEQYF. CDR3 sequence (DNA): TGTGCCAGCAGCCGTCCTAGCTCGGCCTACGAGCAGTACTTC. V gene TRBV7-9 combines with J gene TRBJ2-7; tentative D call: TRBD2 (5 bases). The CDR3 has 14 residues. CDR1 and CDR2 from the germline V gene are SEHNR and FQNEAQ (reference sequence). The germline V and J ends were trimmed by 5 bases and 2 bases, with 13 bases remaining between them.

The chain links TRBV28 to TRBJ2-3; no definite D call. Per germline, CDR1 MDHEN and CDR2 SYDVKM. This CDR3 has 11 amino acids. V dropped 10 bases and J dropped 0 bases, with 5 bases sitting between them. The CDR3 spells CATCSTDTQYF. The CDR3 DNA sequence: TGTGCCACCTGCAGCACAGATACGCAGTATTTT.

The table lists this clonotype with many counts. The chain has TRBV9 and TRBJ2-3; 8 nucleotides align to TRBD1. The CDR3 consists of 14 residues. Germline values: CDR1 SGDLS, CDR2 YYNGEE. The ends lost 4 bases at V and 3 bases at J; junction bases unmatched: 4. The CDR3 protein is CASSPRQGTDTQYF. Written as DNA, the CDR3 is TGTGCCAGCAGCCCACGACAGGGGACAGATACGCAGTATTTT.

The chain carries TRBV7-2 and TRBJ2-7; 8 bases align to TRBD2. Germline V lookup: CDR1 SGHTA, CDR2 FQGNSA. After removal of 3 bases from V and 1 base from J, the junction contained 8 bases not matched to a gene. This CDR3 region has 16 residues. CDR3 sequence: CASSFSGGPRSYEQYF. Written as DNA, the CDR3 is TGTGCCAGCAGCTTCTCGGGGGGGCCCCGATCCTACGAGCAGTACTTC.

The gene calls are TRBV3-1 and TRBJ2-3, with a weak D call TRBD2 (7 bases). V was cut by 4 bases and J by 0 bases, with 20 bases left in between. This CDR3 has 18 residues. Per germline, CDR1 LGHDT and CDR2 YNNKEL (reference sequence). CDR3 protein: CASSPTGGGGTSTDTQYF. The CDR3 DNA is TGTGCCAGCAGCCCCACCGGGGGAGGGGGGACTAGCACAGATACGCAGTATTTT.

This clonotype showed up just once. The CDR3 sequence: CSARDRISPTDTQYF. The DNA of the CDR3 is TGCAGTGCTAGAGATCGGATATCTCCCACAGATACGCAGTATTTT. The chain carries TRBV20-1 and TRBJ2-3; no clear D gene. This CDR3 comprises 15 residues. CDR1 DFQATT and CDR2 SNEGSKA come from the germline V gene (reference sequence). The V gene lost 0 bases and the J gene lost 2 bases, with 12 bases spanning the gap.

The chain joins TRBV3-1 to TRBJ2-5; TRBD2 matches at 8 bases. Losses at the gene ends were 11 bases for V and 4 bases for J; bases not matched to a gene: 12. The germline gives CDR1 LGHDT, CDR2 YNNKEL (reference sequence). The CDR3 loop spans 14 amino acids. The CDR3 nucleotides are TGTGCCGCCAGCTCAGCGGGGGATACAGAGACCCAGTACTTC. Translating gives CAASSAGDTETQYF.

V gene TRBV2 combines with J gene TRBJ1-4; D may be TRBD1 (5 bases). The germline V and J ends were trimmed by 1 base and 2 bases, with 8 bases remaining between them. CDR1 and CDR2 from the germline V gene are SNHLY and FYNNEI. The CDR3 is 15 amino acids. CDR3 sequence: CASSEVRGTNEKLFF. The CDR3 region has the DNA TGTGCCAGCAGTGAAGTTCGGGGGACTAATGAAAAACTGTTTTTT. Variable domain in full (rest from reference TRBV2 and TRBJ1-4): EPEVTQTPSHQVTQMGQEVILRCVPISNHLYFYWYRQILGQKVEFLVSFYNNEISEKSEIFDDQFSVERPDGSNFTLKIRSTKLEDSAMYFCASSEVRGTNEKLFFGSGTQLSVL.

V usage is TRBV28 and J usage is TRBJ2-3; D remains ambiguous. V lost 5 bases and J lost 0, with 12 bases in between. The CDR3 covers 15 residues. The germline CDR1 and CDR2 sequences are MDHEN and SYDVKM. The DNA of the CDR3 is TGTGCCAGCAGTCAACAGACTCCGAGCACAGATACGCAGTATTTT. Amino acids: CASSQQTPSTDTQYF. The full variable domain, in which reference TRBV28 and TRBJ2-3 provide the parts outside the CDR3, is DVKVTQSSRYLVKRTGEKVFLECVQDMDHENMFWYRQDPGLGLRLIYFSYDVKMKEKGDIPEGYSVSREKKERFSLILESASTNQTSMYLCASSQQTPSTDTQYFGPGTRLTVL.

The J gene is TRBJ2-3, the V gene TRBV27; 9 bases are shared with TRBD1. Germline V gives CDR1 MNHEY, CDR2 SMNVEV (reference sequence). There are 18 residues in the CDR3. The ends lost 4 bases at V and 2 bases at J; junction bases unmatched: 13. The CDR3 bases are TGTGCCAGCAGTTCCGTCCCGGGACAGGGTTCGAACACAGATACGCAGTATTTT. This encodes CASSSVPGQGSNTDTQYF.

The V and J genes are TRBV27 and TRBJ1-5; D unclear. Germline loops: CDR1 MNHEY, CDR2 SMNVEV (reference sequence). The V end lost 2 bases, the J end lost 6 bases, and 8 bases lay between the germline ends. The CDR3 is made up of 13 amino acids. In DNA, the CDR3 is TGTGCCAGCAGTTTACAGTCCGGTCAGCCCCAGCATTTT. This gives the protein CASSLQSGQPQHF.

This clonotype was picked up a small number of times. The chain employs TRBV12-3 or TRBV12-4 and TRBJ2-7; 7 bases line up with TRBD1. The CDR3 is 15 amino acids. J was trimmed by 4 bases and V by 5 bases; bases with no gene match: 11. The CDR3 loop reads CASSPTGYRSYEQYF. In nucleotides, the CDR3 is TGTGCCAGCAGTCCGACAGGGTATAGGTCATACGAGCAGTACTTC.

There are a few counts of this clonotype. This chain joins TRBV4-3 and TRBJ2-7; TRBD2 is a possible D gene (7 bases). In germline, CDR1 is LGHNA, CDR2 YSLEER. Trimming removed 7 bases from V and 3 bases from J, with 25 bases in between. This CDR3 comprises 17 residues. The CDR3 sequence is CASKVEEGEGRIYEQYF. The DNA of the CDR3 is TGCGCCAGCAAGGTGGAAGAGGGGGAGGGACGAATCTACGAGCAGTACTTC.

The V call is TRBV28, the J call TRBJ2-7; 10 bases agree with TRBD1. This CDR3 contains 18 residues. V gave up 6 bases and J gave up 3 bases; unmatched junction bases: 17. CDR1 MDHEN and CDR2 SYDVKM come from the germline V gene. This CDR3 reads CASSRSSLRDRGFYEQYF. For the CDR3, the DNA is TGTGCCAGCAGCCGAAGCAGTCTCCGGGACAGGGGATTCTACGAGCAGTACTTC.

In its sample, this clonotype was seen a few times. The V and J genes are TRBV7-9 and TRBJ2-3; 10 bases align to TRBD1. Germline V gene lookup returns CDR1 SEHNR and CDR2 FQNEAQ (reference sequence). The CDR3 totals 15 residues. V gave up 6 bases and J gave up 3 bases; unmatched junction bases: 6. The CDR3 DNA is TGTGCCAGCAGTTCACGACAGGGGGCAACAGATACGCAGTATTTT. Its translation: CASSSRQGATDTQYF.

This CDR3 reads CSARDPSFAGENTEAFF. The CDR3 region has the DNA TGCAGTGCTAGAGACCCCTCCTTTGCAGGGGAGAACACTGAAGCTTTCTTT. The rearrangement joins TRBV20-1 to TRBJ1-1; D possibly corresponds to TRBD1 (6 bases). V lost 0 bases, J lost 1 base, and 18 bases lay in between. Germline V gives CDR1 DFQATT, CDR2 SNEGSKA (reference sequence). The CDR3 length is 17 residues.